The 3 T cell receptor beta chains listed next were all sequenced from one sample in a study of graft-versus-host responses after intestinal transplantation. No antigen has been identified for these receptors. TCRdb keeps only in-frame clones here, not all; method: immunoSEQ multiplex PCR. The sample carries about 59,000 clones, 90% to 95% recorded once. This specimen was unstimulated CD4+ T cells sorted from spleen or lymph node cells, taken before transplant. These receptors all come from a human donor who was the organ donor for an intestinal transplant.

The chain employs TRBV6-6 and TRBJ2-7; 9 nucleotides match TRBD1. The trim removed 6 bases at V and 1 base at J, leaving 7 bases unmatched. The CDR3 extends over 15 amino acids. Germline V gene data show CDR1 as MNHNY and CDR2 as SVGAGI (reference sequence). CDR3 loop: CASRLRQGVSYEQYF. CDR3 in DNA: TGTGCCAGCAGACTCCGACAGGGGGTGTCCTACGAGCAGTACTTC.

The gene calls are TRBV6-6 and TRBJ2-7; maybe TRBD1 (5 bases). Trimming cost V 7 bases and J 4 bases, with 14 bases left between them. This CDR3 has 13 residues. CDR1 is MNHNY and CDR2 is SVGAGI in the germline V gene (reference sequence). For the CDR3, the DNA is TGTGCCAGCAATGATAGACAGAAGTACGAGCAGTACTTC. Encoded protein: CASNDRQKYEQYF.

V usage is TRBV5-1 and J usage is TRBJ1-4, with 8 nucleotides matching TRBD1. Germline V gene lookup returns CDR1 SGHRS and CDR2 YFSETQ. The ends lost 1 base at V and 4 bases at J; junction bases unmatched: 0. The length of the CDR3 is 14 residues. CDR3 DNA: TGCGCCAGCAGCTTGACAGGGGGTAATGAAAAACTGTTTTTT. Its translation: CASSLTGGNEKLFF.